These 16 T cell receptor beta chains came from one sample sequenced in a study of spatial heterogeneity in lung cancer (dated by TCRdb to between 2018 and 2020). Library preparation employed 5' RACE. Data came from a NextSeq 500. Using fastp trimming at Q25 and MiXCR clonotype assembly, TCRdb reanalyzed the public sequencing data and kept in-frame beta chains. Identical CDR3 protein sequences are pooled into one entry, listed with their most common genes and DNA. The table for this sample lists about 120,000 distinct CDR3 sequences; approximately 12% of them were counted only once. Roughly 15% of the sample is taken by the ten largest. What this sample's time point label stands for: blood at routine non-recurrence follow-up after resection. Without any cell sorting, TCR sequencing was performed on whole RNA extracted either from tumor and nontumor lung tissue or from cryopreserved PBMC samples. The sample consisted of PBMCs, taken at follow-up. Receptor source: a male donor with early-stage non-small cell lung cancer.

The CDR3 protein is CSARGQADLGNQPQHF. As DNA, the CDR3 is TGCAGTGCTAGGGGGCAGGCTGATTTGGGCAATCAGCCCCAGCATTTT. V is TRBV20-1 and J is TRBJ1-5, with D possibly matching TRBD1 (5 bases). This CDR3 has 16 residues. Germline V gives CDR1 DFQATT, CDR2 SNEGSKA (reference sequence). Trimming shortened V by 3 bases and J by 2 bases, and 17 bases separated the two germline ends.

This clonotype was seen more than once but under ten times. The rearrangement uses TRBV12-3 or TRBV12-4 and TRBJ1-5; the match to TRBD1 covers 9 bases. The CDR3 runs 14 residues. Unmatched junction bases numbered 8, after V lost 7 bases and J lost 7 bases. CDR3 bases: TGTGCCAGCACCCTCGGGACAGGGTGGCAGCCCCAGCATTTT. Translating gives CASTLGTGWQPQHF.

This clonotype has at least ten counts. This sequence joins TRBV12-3 or TRBV12-4 and TRBJ1-1; D is unresolved. This CDR3 spans 12 amino acids. V gave up 6 bases and J gave up 1 base, with 6 bases separating them. The DNA of the CDR3 is TGTGCCAGCAGCGCAGGGAACACTGAAGCTTTCTTT. It translates to CASSAGNTEAFF.

The chain carries TRBV5-1 and TRBJ2-7; no clear D. Deletions cut 0 bases from V and 1 base from J, with 14 bases between. Germline loops: CDR1 SGHRS, CDR2 YFSETQ. The CDR3 is 16 amino acids. CDR3 in amino acids: CASSLAGGTLSYEQYF. DNA for the CDR3: TGCGCCAGCAGCTTGGCTGGCGGTACCCTTTCCTACGAGCAGTACTTC.

This clonotype has a handful of counts. CDR3 loop: CASSLAGTSGSYEQYF. The CDR3 coding sequence is TGTGCCAGCAGCTTGGCCGGGACTAGCGGCTCCTACGAGCAGTACTTC. The chain is built from TRBV7-6 and TRBJ2-7, with 11 positions matching TRBD2. Germline lookup yields CDR1 SGHVS and CDR2 FNYEAQ. This CDR3 has 16 residues. J was trimmed by 0 bases and V by 3 bases; bases with no gene match: 4.

This chain links TRBV5-8 with TRBJ2-5; 13 nucleotides line up with TRBD2. V was pared by 3 bases and J by 3 bases, with 14 bases of the junction left unmatched. The CDR3 spans 19 residues. CDR1 is SGHTS, CDR2 YDEGEE, per germline. The CDR3 DNA reads TGTGCCAGCAGCTCCCGGAGGGGACTAGCGGGGCACTCCGAAGAGACCCAGTACTTC. Protein sequence: CASSSRRGLAGHSEETQYF.

This clonotype has a count of ten or more. CDR3 sequence reads: CASSYSVGDSWGYTF. CDR3 DNA: TGTGCCAGCAGTTACTCAGTCGGGGACTCCTGGGGCTACACCTTC. The chain has TRBV6-5 and TRBJ1-2, with a possible D match to TRBD1 (5 bases). The V gene's germline CDR1 is MNHEY and CDR2 SVGAGI. V gave up 0 bases and J gave up 8 bases, with 16 bases separating them. CDR3 length: 15 amino acids.

The gene calls are TRBV7-2 and TRBJ2-2, with D perhaps TRBD2 (5 bases). Trimming stripped 0 bases from V and 3 bases from J, with 11 bases between. This CDR3 region has 16 residues. Germline assignment: CDR1 SGHTA and CDR2 FQGNSA. The CDR3 nucleotides read TGTGCCAGCAGCTTAGCGGGCGGGCTGTACACCGGGGAGCTGTTTTTT. Translation: CASSLAGGLYTGELFF. The full variable domain, rest sourced from reference TRBV7-2 and TRBJ2-2, is GAGVSQSPSNKVTEKGKDVELRCDPISGHTALYWYRQSLGQGLEFLIYFQGNSAPDKSGLPSDRFSAERTGGSVSTLTIQRTQQEDSAVYLCASSLAGGLYTGELFFGEGSRLTVL.

This rearrangement joins TRBV12-3 or TRBV12-4 to TRBJ1-1; no clear D. The CDR3 has 13 residues. V gave up 3 bases and J gave up 2 bases, with 7 bases separating them. The CDR3 nucleotides read TGTGCCAGCAGTTTCTGGTATAACACTGAAGCTTTCTTT. Translation gives CASSFWYNTEAFF.

This clonotype was counted at least ten times. The V and J genes are TRBV19 and TRBJ1-1; D uncertain. Trimming took 5 bases from V and 1 from J, leaving 8 bases between them. Looked up from germline, CDR1 is LNHDA and CDR2 is SQIVND (reference sequence). There are 13 residues in the CDR3. CDR3 sequence: CASSLNWNTEAFF. CDR3 bases: TGTGCCAGTAGTCTGAACTGGAACACTGAAGCTTTCTTT.

This clonotype was seen at least ten times. This sequence joins TRBV4-2 and TRBJ1-3; D ambiguous. Germline assignment: CDR1 LGHNA and CDR2 YNFKEQ. V was pared by 0 bases and J by 0 bases, with 9 bases between. This CDR3 spans 16 amino acids. The CDR3 sequence: CASSQEAGPSGNTIYF. The CDR3 DNA is TGTGCCAGCAGCCAAGAAGCAGGCCCCTCTGGAAACACCATATATTTT.

The genes are TRBV28 and TRBJ1-4; D is ambiguous. Trimming cost V 2 bases and J 8 bases, with 15 bases left between them. CDR1 and CDR2 from the germline V gene are MDHEN and SYDVKM. CDR3 length: 15 residues. The CDR3 DNA is TGTGCCAGCAGTTTAGCCCCACCTCTGAGGGAAAAACTGTTTTTT. Its protein product is CASSLAPPLREKLFF.

The V gene is TRBV30, the J gene TRBJ2-1; no reliable D call. V was cut by 1 base and J by 10 bases, with 11 bases left in between. Per the germline V gene, CDR1 is GTSNPN and CDR2 is SVGIG (reference sequence). The CDR3 is 12 residues long. CDR3 amino acids: CAWSGLILEQFF. Written as DNA, the CDR3 is TGTGCCTGGAGTGGCCTTATTTTGGAGCAGTTCTTC.

This chain joins TRBV7-3 and TRBJ2-1; unclear D gene. The CDR3 extends over 14 amino acids. Germline lookup yields CDR1 SGHTA and CDR2 FQGTGA. V lost 6 bases, J lost 5 bases, and 14 bases lay in between. Written as DNA, the CDR3 is TGTGCCAGCAGATCTTTTGACGCCGACAATGAGCAGTTCTTC. Amino acids: CASRSFDADNEQFF. Together with reference TRBV7-3 and TRBJ2-1, the CDR3 gives the full variable domain: GAGVSQTPSNKVTEKGKYVELRCDPISGHTALYWYRQSLGQGPEFLIYFQGTGAADDSGLPNDRFFAVRPEGSVSTLKIQRTERGDSAVYLCASRSFDADNEQFFGPGTRLTVL.

This clonotype showed up many times. The gene calls are TRBV15 and TRBJ2-1; D is uncertain. The germline CDR1 and CDR2 sequences are LNHNV and YYDKDF (reference sequence). This CDR3 has 13 amino acids. Trimming removed 0 bases at V and 7 bases at J, with 7 bases between. The CDR3 region has the DNA TGTGCCACCAGCAGAGATCCCAGGAATGAGCAGTTCTTC. Its protein is CATSRDPRNEQFF.

The V gene is TRBV7-6, the J gene TRBJ1-6; D is perhaps TRBD1 (5 bases). The CDR3 consists of 14 residues. CDR1 SGHVS and CDR2 FNYEAQ come from the germline V gene. V lost 6 bases, J lost 4 bases, and 10 bases lay in between. The CDR3 loop is CASRGGTYNSPLHF. The CDR3 coding sequence is TGTGCCAGCAGGGGAGGGACTTATAATTCACCCCTCCACTTT.